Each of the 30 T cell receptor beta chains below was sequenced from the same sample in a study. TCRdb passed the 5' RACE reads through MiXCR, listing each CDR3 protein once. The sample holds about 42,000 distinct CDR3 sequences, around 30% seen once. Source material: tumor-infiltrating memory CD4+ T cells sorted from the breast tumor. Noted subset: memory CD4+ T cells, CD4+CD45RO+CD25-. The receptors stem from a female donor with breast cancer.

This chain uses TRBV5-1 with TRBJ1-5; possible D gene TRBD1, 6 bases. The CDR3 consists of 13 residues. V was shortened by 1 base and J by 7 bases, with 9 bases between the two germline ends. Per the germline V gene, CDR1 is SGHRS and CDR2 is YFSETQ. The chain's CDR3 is CASSLNTGQPQHF. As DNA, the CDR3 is TGCGCCAGCAGCTTGAATACAGGGCAGCCCCAGCATTTT.

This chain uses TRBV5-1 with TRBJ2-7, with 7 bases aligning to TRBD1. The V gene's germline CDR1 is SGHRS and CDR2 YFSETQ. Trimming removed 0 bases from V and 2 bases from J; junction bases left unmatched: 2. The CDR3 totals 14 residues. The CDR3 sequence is CASSLGDRAYEQYF. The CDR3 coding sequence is TGCGCCAGCAGCTTGGGGGACAGAGCCTACGAGCAGTACTTC.

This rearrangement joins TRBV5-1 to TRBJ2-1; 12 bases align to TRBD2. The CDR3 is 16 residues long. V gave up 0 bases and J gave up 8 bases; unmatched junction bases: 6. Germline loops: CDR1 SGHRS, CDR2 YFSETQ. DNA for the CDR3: TGCGCCAGCAGCTTGGGAGGACTAGCGGGATTGCATGAGCAGTTCTTC. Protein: CASSLGGLAGLHEQFF.

The CDR3 region is CASSQTNEQYF. CDR3 in DNA: TGCGCCAGCAGCCAAACGAACGAGCAGTACTTC. The chain employs TRBV4-1 and TRBJ2-7; D call uncertain. The ends were cut back, 2 bases at V and 5 bases at J, with 4 bases in the middle. This CDR3 comprises 11 residues. Germline CDR1 and CDR2: MGHRA and YSYEKL.

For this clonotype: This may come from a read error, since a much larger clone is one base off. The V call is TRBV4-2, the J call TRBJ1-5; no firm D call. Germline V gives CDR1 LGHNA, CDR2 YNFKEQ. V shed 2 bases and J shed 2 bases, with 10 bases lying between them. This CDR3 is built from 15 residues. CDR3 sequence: CASSQQWDGNQPQHF. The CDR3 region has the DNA TGTGCCAGCAGCCAACAATGGGATGGCAATCAGCCCCAGCATTTT.

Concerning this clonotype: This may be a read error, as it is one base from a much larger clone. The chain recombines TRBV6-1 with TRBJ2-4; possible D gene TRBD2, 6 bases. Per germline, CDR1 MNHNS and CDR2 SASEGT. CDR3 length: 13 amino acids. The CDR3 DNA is TGTGTCAGCAGTGAGGGAGGCGGCAACATTCAGTACTTC. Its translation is CVSSEGGGNIQYF.

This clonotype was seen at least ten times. CDR3: CSAGDGPYEQYF. In nucleotides, the CDR3 is TGCAGCGCCGGGGATGGGCCCTACGAGCAGTACTTC. The chain combines TRBV29-1 with TRBJ2-7, with D possibly being TRBD2 (5 bases). V was clipped by 7 bases and J by 2 bases, with 12 bases between them. Germline V gene sequence: CDR1 SQVTM, CDR2 ANQGSEA. The CDR3 totals 12 residues.

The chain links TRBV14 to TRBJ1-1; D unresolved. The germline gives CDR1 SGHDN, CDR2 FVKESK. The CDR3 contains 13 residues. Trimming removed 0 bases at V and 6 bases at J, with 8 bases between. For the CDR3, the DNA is TGTGCCAGCAGCCAAGATCTTTCGGCTGAAGCTTTCTTT. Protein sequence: CASSQDLSAEAFF.

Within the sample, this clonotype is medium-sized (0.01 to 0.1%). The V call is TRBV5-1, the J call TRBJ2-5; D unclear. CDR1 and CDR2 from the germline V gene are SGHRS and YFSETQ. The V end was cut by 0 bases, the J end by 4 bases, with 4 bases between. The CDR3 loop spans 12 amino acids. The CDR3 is CASSLEGETQYF. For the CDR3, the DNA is TGCGCCAGCAGCTTGGAAGGAGAGACCCAGTACTTC.

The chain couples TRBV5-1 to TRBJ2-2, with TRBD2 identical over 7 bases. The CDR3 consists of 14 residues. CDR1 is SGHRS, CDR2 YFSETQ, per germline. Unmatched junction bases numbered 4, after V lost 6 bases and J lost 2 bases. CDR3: CASKVGLNTGELFF. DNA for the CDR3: TGCGCCAGCAAGGTGGGACTAAACACCGGGGAGCTGTTTTTT.

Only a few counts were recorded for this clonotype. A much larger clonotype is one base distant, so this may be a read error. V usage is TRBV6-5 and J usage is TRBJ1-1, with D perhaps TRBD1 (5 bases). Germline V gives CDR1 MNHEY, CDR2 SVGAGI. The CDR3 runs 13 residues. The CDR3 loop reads CGSSYSGGTEAFF. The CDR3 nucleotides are TGTGGCAGCAGTTACTCGGGGGGGACTGAAGCTTTCTTT.

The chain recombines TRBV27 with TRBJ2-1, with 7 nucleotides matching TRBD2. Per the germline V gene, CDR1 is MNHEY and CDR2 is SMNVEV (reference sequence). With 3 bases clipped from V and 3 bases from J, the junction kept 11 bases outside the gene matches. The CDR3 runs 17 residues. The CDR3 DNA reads TGTGCCAGCAGTTTCAGAGTGGCGGGAGTGAGCTACAATGAGCAGTTCTTC. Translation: CASSFRVAGVSYNEQFF.

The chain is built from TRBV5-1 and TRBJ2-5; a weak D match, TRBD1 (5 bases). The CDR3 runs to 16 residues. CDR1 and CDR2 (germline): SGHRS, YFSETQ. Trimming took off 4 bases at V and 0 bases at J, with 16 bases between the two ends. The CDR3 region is CASSRTPAGNQETQYF. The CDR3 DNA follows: TGCGCCAGCAGCCGGACGCCGGCAGGGAACCAAGAGACCCAGTACTTC.

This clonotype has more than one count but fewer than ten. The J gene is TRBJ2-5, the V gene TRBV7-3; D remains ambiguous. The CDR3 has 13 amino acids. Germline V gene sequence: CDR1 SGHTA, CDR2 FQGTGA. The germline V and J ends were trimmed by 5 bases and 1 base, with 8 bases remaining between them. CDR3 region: CASSLGPQETQYF. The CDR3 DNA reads TGTGCCAGCAGCCTCGGACCCCAAGAGACCCAGTACTTC.

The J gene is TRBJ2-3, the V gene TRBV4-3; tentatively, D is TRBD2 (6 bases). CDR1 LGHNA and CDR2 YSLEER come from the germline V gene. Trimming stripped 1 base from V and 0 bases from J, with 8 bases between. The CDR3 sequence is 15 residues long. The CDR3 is CASSQVRGSTDTQYF. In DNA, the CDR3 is TGCGCCAGCAGCCAAGTACGGGGGAGCACAGATACGCAGTATTTT.

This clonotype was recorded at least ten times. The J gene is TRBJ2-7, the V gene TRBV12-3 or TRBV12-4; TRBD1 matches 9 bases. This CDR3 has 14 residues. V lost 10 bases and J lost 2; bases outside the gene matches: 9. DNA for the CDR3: TGTGCCACCATGACCGGGACAGGGACCTACGAGCAGTACTTC. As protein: CATMTGTGTYEQYF.

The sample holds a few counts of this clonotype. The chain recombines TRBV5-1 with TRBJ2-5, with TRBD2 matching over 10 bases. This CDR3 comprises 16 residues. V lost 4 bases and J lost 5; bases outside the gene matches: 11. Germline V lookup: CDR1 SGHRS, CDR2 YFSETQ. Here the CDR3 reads CASSGLSGGAGETQYF. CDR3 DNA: TGCGCCAGCAGCGGACTCAGCGGGGGGGCGGGTGAGACCCAGTACTTC.

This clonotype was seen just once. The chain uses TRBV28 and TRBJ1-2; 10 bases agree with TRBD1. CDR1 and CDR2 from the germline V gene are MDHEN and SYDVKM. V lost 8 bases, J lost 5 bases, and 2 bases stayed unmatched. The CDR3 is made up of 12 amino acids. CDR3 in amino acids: CASRDRGYGYTF. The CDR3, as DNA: TGTGCCAGCCGGGACAGGGGTTATGGCTACACCTTC.

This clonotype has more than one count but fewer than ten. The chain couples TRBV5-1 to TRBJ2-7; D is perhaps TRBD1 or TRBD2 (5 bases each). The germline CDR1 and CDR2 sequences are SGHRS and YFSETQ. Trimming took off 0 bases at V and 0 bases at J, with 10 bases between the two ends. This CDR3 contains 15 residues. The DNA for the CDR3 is TGCGCCAGCAGCTTGGCAGGGACCAGCTCCTACGAGCAGTACTTC. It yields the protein CASSLAGTSSYEQYF.

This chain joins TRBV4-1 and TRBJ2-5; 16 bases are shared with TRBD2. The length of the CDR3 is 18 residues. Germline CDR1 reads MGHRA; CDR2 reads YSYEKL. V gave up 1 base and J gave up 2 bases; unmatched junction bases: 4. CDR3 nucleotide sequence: TGCGCCAGCAGCCAAGCCGGGACTAGCGGGAGGGGTCAAGAGACCCAGTACTTC. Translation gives CASSQAGTSGRGQETQYF.

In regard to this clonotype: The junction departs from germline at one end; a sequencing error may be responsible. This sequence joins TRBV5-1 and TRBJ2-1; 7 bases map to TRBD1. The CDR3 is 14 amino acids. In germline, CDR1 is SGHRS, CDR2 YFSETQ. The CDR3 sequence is CTSSSRDSYNEQFF. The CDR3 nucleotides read TGCACCAGCAGCTCCCGGGACAGCTACAATGAGCAGTTCTTC.

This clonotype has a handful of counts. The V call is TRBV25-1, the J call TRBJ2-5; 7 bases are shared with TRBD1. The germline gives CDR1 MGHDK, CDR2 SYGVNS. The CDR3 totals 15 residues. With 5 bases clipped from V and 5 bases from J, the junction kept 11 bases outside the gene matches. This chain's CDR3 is CASSFGTVSMETQYF. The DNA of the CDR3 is TGTGCCAGCAGTTTCGGGACAGTGTCAATGGAGACCCAGTACTTC.

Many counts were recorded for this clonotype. The CDR3 region has the DNA TGTGCCAGCAGCCAAGAGCAGGCTTCCCCGTCCTACGAGCAGTACTTC. This gives the protein CASSQEQASPSYEQYF. The gene calls are TRBV4-2 and TRBJ2-7, with D hard to call. This CDR3 region has 16 residues. Germline CDR1 is LGHNA and CDR2 is YNFKEQ. V was trimmed by 0 bases and J by 1 base, leaving 13 bases between them.

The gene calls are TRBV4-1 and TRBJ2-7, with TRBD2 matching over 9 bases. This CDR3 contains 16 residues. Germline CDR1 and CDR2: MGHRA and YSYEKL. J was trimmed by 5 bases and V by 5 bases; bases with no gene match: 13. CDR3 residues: CASSSFQAAGGNEQYF. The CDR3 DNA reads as TGCGCCAGCAGCTCCTTTCAAGCAGCGGGAGGAAACGAGCAGTACTTC.

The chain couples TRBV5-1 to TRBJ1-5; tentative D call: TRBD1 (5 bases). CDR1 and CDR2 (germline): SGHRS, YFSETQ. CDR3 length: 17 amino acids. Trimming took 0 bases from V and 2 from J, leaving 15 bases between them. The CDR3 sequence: CASSLGPGLEGNQPQHF. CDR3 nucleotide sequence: TGCGCCAGCAGCTTGGGCCCGGGGCTGGAGGGCAATCAGCCCCAGCATTTT.

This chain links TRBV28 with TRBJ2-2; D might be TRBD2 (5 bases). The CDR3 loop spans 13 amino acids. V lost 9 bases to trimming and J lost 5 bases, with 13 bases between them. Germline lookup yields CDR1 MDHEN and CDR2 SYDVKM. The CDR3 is CASGERETGELFF. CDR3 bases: TGTGCCAGTGGGGAGCGTGAAACCGGGGAGCTGTTTTTT. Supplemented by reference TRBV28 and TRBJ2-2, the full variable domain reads DVKVTQSSRYLVKRTGEKVFLECVQDMDHENMFWYRQDPGLGLRLIYFSYDVKMKEKGDIPEGYSVSREKKERFSLILESASTNQTSMYLCASGERETGELFFGEGSRLTVL.

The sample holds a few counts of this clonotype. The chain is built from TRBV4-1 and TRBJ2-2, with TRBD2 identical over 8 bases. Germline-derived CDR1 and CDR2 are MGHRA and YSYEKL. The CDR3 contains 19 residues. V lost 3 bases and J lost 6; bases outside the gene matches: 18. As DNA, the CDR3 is TGCGCCAGCAGCCAGGGAGAGAGCAGACGGGGGGGGGCCTCCGGGGAGCTGTTTTTT. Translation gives CASSQGESRRGGASGELFF.

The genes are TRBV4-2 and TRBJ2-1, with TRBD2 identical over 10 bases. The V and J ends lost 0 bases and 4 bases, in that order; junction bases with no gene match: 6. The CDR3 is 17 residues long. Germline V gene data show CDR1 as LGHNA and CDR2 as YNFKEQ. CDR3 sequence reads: CASSQESGRAGYNEQFF. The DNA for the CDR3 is TGTGCCAGCAGCCAAGAGAGCGGGAGGGCCGGATACAATGAGCAGTTCTTC.

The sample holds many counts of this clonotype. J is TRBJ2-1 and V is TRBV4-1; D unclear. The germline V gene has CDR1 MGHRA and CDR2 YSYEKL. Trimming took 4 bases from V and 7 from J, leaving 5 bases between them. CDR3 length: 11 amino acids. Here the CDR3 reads CASSRGNEQFF. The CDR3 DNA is TGCGCCAGCAGCCGTGGGAATGAGCAGTTCTTC.

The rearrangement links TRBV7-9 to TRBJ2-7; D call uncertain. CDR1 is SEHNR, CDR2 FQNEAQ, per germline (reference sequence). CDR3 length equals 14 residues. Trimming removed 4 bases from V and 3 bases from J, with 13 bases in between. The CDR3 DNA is TGTGCCAGCAGCTACGCGGTTGGCGGCTACGAGCAGTACTTC. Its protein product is CASSYAVGGYEQYF.